The rows below give T cell receptor beta chains drawn from one sample of a study of radiation and T cells in renal cell carcinoma. Clones were sequenced by immunoSEQ multiplex PCR, and TCRdb holds only the in-frame ones, with some missing. The sample lists around 100,000 clones, roughly 82% occurring once. Sequenced material: blood, taken from a patient whose treatment included radiotherapy and nephrectomy. The receptors come from a man between 60 and 75 years old with renal cell carcinoma. Both conserved end residues are part of each CDR3. D genes are given only for firm matches. Clone sizes are given selectively: once, few, many, or a class where the clone is expanded.

j_gene: TRBJ1-5
v_gene: TRBV27
abundance: NA
d_gene: TRBD1
CDR3nt: TGTGCCAGCAGTTTGGACAGGGCGGATCAGCCCCAGCATTTT
CDR3aa: CASSLDRADQPQHF

j_gene: TRBJ2-7
v_gene: TRBV1
abundance: NA
d_gene: NA
CDR3nt: TGCACCAGCAGCCAAGTAGCGGCCAACCTCTCCTACGAGCAGTACTTC
CDR3aa: CTSSQVAANLSYEQYF

j_gene: TRBJ1-3
v_gene: TRBV4-2
abundance: NA
d_gene: NA
CDR3nt: TGTGCCAGCAGCCGACGGCCAGGGTCGTCTGGAAACACCATATATTTT
CDR3aa: CASSRRPGSSGNTIYF

j_gene: TRBJ2-1
v_gene: TRBV10-2
abundance: NA
d_gene: NA
CDR3nt: TGCGCCAGCAGTTCCAAGGGCTACAATGAGCAGTTCTTC
CDR3aa: CASSSKGYNEQFF

j_gene: TRBJ2-7
v_gene: TRBV19
abundance: NA
d_gene: TRBD1
CDR3nt: TGTGCCAGTAGTGACGGGACAGGTTCTCCCTACGAGCAGTACTTC
CDR3aa: CASSDGTGSPYEQYF

j_gene: TRBJ1-3
v_gene: TRBV27
abundance: NA
d_gene: NA
CDR3nt: TGTGCCAGCAGGCGGTTGGGGGCCCGGAACACCATATATTTT
CDR3aa: CASRRLGARNTIYF

j_gene: TRBJ1-5
v_gene: TRBV7-6
abundance: NA
d_gene: NA
CDR3nt: TGTGCCAGCAGCCTAGGGGGGGGGAGCAATCAGCCCCAGCATTTT
CDR3aa: CASSLGGGSNQPQHF

j_gene: TRBJ2-7
v_gene: TRBV27
abundance: NA
d_gene: NA
CDR3nt: TGTGCCAGCAGCGCGATCCCGAGAACCTACGAGCAGTACTTC
CDR3aa: CASSAIPRTYEQYF

j_gene: TRBJ1-1
v_gene: TRBV11-2
abundance: NA
d_gene: NA
CDR3nt: TGTGCCAGCAGCTTAGTCCATGTAGCGGTCGGGAACACTGAAGCTTTCTTT
CDR3aa: CASSLVHVAVGNTEAFF

j_gene: TRBJ2-7
v_gene: TRBV7-6
abundance: NA
d_gene: TRBD1
CDR3nt: TGTGCCAGCAGCTTAAGCCCCCCATCCGGGACAGACTACGAGCAGTACTTC
CDR3aa: CASSLSPPSGTDYEQYF

j_gene: TRBJ2-1
v_gene: TRBV4-3
abundance: NA
d_gene: NA
CDR3nt: TGCGCCAGCAGCCAAGACTCCTCCTACAATGAGCAGTTCTTC
CDR3aa: CASSQDSSYNEQFF

j_gene: TRBJ2-3
v_gene: TRBV20-1
abundance: NA
d_gene: NA
CDR3nt: TGCAGTGCTTCGGACGCGACAACGCAGTATTTT
CDR3aa: CSASDATTQYF

j_gene: TRBJ2-3
v_gene: TRBV19
abundance: NA
d_gene: NA
CDR3nt: TGTGCCAGTAGTATGGGGGGCACAGATACGCAGTATTTT
CDR3aa: CASSMGGTDTQYF

j_gene: TRBJ1-3
v_gene: TRBV5-1
abundance: few
d_gene: NA
CDR3nt: TGCGCCAGCAGGACCGACGGGAGCTCTGGAAACACCATATATTTT
CDR3aa: CASRTDGSSGNTIYF

j_gene: TRBJ1-1
v_gene: TRBV27
abundance: few
d_gene: NA
CDR3nt: TGTGCCAGCAGTTTCTGGGGCGCTCGGGACACTGAAGCTTTCTTT
CDR3aa: CASSFWGARDTEAFF

j_gene: TRBJ1-1
v_gene: TRBV5-1
abundance: NA
d_gene: NA
CDR3nt: TGCGCCAGCAGCTTGGTAGGGCTGAACACTGAAGCTTTCTTT
CDR3aa: CASSLVGLNTEAFF

j_gene: TRBJ1-1
v_gene: TRBV5-1
abundance: NA
d_gene: NA
CDR3nt: TGCGCCAGCACCCAGACTCTGGGGAACACTGAAGCTTTCTTT
CDR3aa: CASTQTLGNTEAFF

j_gene: TRBJ2-5
v_gene: TRBV5-1
abundance: NA
d_gene: TRBD2
CDR3nt: TGCGCCAGCCGGAGTGTAGCGGGAGGGGGGGCCCAAGAGACCCAGTACTTC
CDR3aa: CASRSVAGGGAQETQYF

j_gene: TRBJ1-1
v_gene: TRBV2
abundance: many
d_gene: NA
CDR3nt: TGTGCCAGCAGTGAGTACTTCGGGGCTTTCTTT
CDR3aa: CASSEYFGAFF

j_gene: TRBJ2-1
v_gene: TRBV29-1
abundance: NA
d_gene: TRBD1
CDR3nt: TGCAGCGTAGACGCGACCGGGACAGGGGGCAATGAGCAGTTCTTC
CDR3aa: CSVDATGTGGNEQFF

j_gene: TRBJ2-1
v_gene: TRBV27
abundance: NA
d_gene: NA
CDR3nt: TGTGCCAGCGGAACAGAATACAATGAGCAGTTCTTC
CDR3aa: CASGTEYNEQFF

j_gene: TRBJ2-7
v_gene: TRBV6-5
abundance: NA
d_gene: NA
CDR3nt: TGTGCCAGCAGCCTCGGGAGAGCGGACTACGAGCAGTACTTC
CDR3aa: CASSLGRADYEQYF

j_gene: TRBJ2-4
v_gene: TRBV5-1
abundance: few
d_gene: TRBD1
CDR3nt: TGCGCCAGCAGCCCTCGACAGGGCTCTCTTAACATTCAGTACTTC
CDR3aa: CASSPRQGSLNIQYF

j_gene: TRBJ2-3
v_gene: TRBV15
abundance: NA
d_gene: NA
CDR3nt: TGTGCCACCAGCAGGAGGGTTGCGGAGTCCACAGATACGCAGTATTTT
CDR3aa: CATSRRVAESTDTQYF

j_gene: TRBJ2-3
v_gene: TRBV5-1
abundance: NA
d_gene: NA
CDR3nt: TGCGCCAGCAGCTTGAGAGAAGCTAGCACAGATACGCAGTATTTT
CDR3aa: CASSLREASTDTQYF

j_gene: TRBJ1-2
v_gene: TRBV5-1
abundance: NA
d_gene: NA
CDR3nt: TGCGCCAGCAGCTTGGGGCAGGGCTCTGGCTACACCTTC
CDR3aa: CASSLGQGSGYTF

j_gene: TRBJ2-1
v_gene: TRBV29-1
abundance: NA
d_gene: NA
CDR3nt: TGCAGCGTTGAAGGGCGGCCTCGGAACAATGAGCAGTTCTTC
CDR3aa: CSVEGRPRNNEQFF

j_gene: TRBJ2-5
v_gene: TRBV28
abundance: few
d_gene: NA
CDR3nt: TGTGCCAGCAGGGTGGGGGGGACCCAGTACTTC
CDR3aa: CASRVGGTQYF

j_gene: TRBJ2-7
v_gene: TRBV18
abundance: NA
d_gene: NA
CDR3nt: TGTGCCAGCTCCGCCGGGACACACTCCTACGAGCAGTACTTC
CDR3aa: CASSAGTHSYEQYF

j_gene: TRBJ1-2
v_gene: TRBV6-5
abundance: NA
d_gene: NA
CDR3nt: TGTGCCAGCAGTTCCCCCCCGGGCTACACCTTC
CDR3aa: CASSSPPGYTF

j_gene: TRBJ1-1
v_gene: TRBV19
abundance: NA
d_gene: NA
CDR3nt: TGTGCCAGTAGTCCCACACCCAACACTGAAGCTTTCTTT
CDR3aa: CASSPTPNTEAFF

j_gene: TRBJ1-4
v_gene: TRBV2
abundance: few
d_gene: NA
CDR3nt: TGTGCCAGCAGTGAATTCGATAAGATAAGTGAAAAACTGTTTTTT
CDR3aa: CASSEFDKISEKLFF

j_gene: TRBJ1-3
v_gene: TRBV4-3
abundance: few
d_gene: TRBD1
CDR3nt: TGCGCCAGCAGCCAAGGCCGGGACAGGTTCCGGGGAAACACCATATATTTT
CDR3aa: CASSQGRDRFRGNTIYF